This paragraph reports one TCR beta chain. This specimen comes from a study of shared clonotypes between healthy human individuals. Replicate PCRs from sorted subsets contained 200 ng DNA, which is some 32,000 T cell genomes. The repertoire was sequenced with immunoSEQ multiplex PCR; TCRdb's copy has only in-frame clones and lacks some. The data show millions of clones, with 85% to 95% seen just once and 0.85% to 1.3% held by the top ten. The germline V gene encodes CDR1 WSHSY and CDR2 SAAADI. CDR3 length: 13 amino acids. Trimming shortened V by 4 bases and J by 1 base, and 7 bases separated the two germline ends. CD45RO negativity and positive selection for CCR7 defined naive CD8 cells, a population that excluded terminally differentiated effector memory CD45RA+ cells. All donors were healthy HIV-negative adults lacking recent acute infections or vaccinations.

Sequencing input: naive CD8+ T cells sorted from blood. The rearrangement links TRBV10-2 to TRBJ1-1; maybe TRBD1 (5 bases). This TCR derives from a young man in good health. The CDR3 spells CASSGTPNTEAFF. DNA of the CDR3: TGCGCCAGCAGTGGGACACCGAACACTGAAGCTTTCTTT.